The rows below give T cell receptor beta chains drawn from one sample of a study of CXCR3-negative and CXCR3-positive naive CD8 T cells. TCRdb re-called the 5' RACE reads; one entry per CDR3 protein, DNA not given. This listing includes about 130,000 distinct CDR3 sequences. Sequencing was carried out using naive CXCR3- CD8+ T cells from blood. All receptors derive from a human donor in good health. Some clones in this sample may be carry-over from other donors' samples. Each CDR3 is given with its conserved first and last residue.

J: TRBJ2-1; V: TRBV7-2; CDR3: CASSPWASGGNEQFF
J: TRBJ1-2; V: TRBV28; CDR3: CASTPAGGGYGYTF
J: TRBJ2-1; V: TRBV29-1; CDR3: CSVRTGSVNEQFF
J: TRBJ2-1; V: TRBV6-5; CDR3: CASSLDTGEQFF
J: TRBJ2-2; V: TRBV2; CDR3: CASSGVASGGNTGELFF
J: TRBJ2-1; V: TRBV5-1; CDR3: CASSLAESSYNEQFF
J: TRBJ2-3; V: TRBV11-2; CDR3: CASSFGGGESDTQYF
J: TRBJ2-7; V: TRBV12-1; CDR3: CASTPKRQKTYEQYF
J: TRBJ1-4; V: TRBV4-2; CDR3: CASSQGQGPTFF
J: TRBJ2-3; V: TRBV5-1; CDR3: CASSLQGAGWTDTQYF
J: TRBJ2-1; V: TRBV7-7; CDR3: CASSYDKADSNEQFF
J: TRBJ2-7; V: TRBV3-1; CDR3: CASSQLKGGYEQYF
J: TRBJ2-3; V: TRBV12-3/TRBV12-4; CDR3: CASSRMAGGVVADTQYF
J: TRBJ2-7; V: TRBV4-2; CDR3: CASSHEGTGNRYEQYF
J: TRBJ1-4; V: TRBV6-5; CDR3: CASSHALSGGTAEKLFF
J: TRBJ2-5; V: TRBV23-1; CDR3: CASSQSWTGILETQYF
J: TRBJ2-7; V: TRBV4-1; CDR3: CASSQVGGQGRAYEQYF
J: TRBJ2-1; V: TRBV15; CDR3: CATSREVRAGQVDEQLF
J: TRBJ1-3; V: TRBV29-1; CDR3: CSVLMQSSGNTIYF
J: TRBJ2-7; V: TRBV7-9; CDR3: CASMPSGMPPYEQYF
J: TRBJ2-5; V: TRBV29-1; CDR3: CRAGLGETQYF
J: TRBJ2-2; V: TRBV12-3/TRBV12-4; CDR3: CATPRGGATGELFF
J: TRBJ1-2; V: TRBV12-3/TRBV12-4; CDR3: CASSPSGQELGGYTF
J: TRBJ1-1; V: TRBV29-1; CDR3: CSVWAGVGTEAFF
J: TRBJ1-1; V: TRBV29-1; CDR3: CSVEWASEAFF
J: TRBJ1-2; V: TRBV14; CDR3: CASSQDPRQGEGYTF
J: TRBJ1-5; V: TRBV18; CDR3: CASSLRESNQPQHF
J: TRBJ2-1; V: TRBV6-2/TRBV6-3; CDR3: CASNGQLNRGMEQFF
J: TRBJ2-1; V: TRBV4-2; CDR3: CASSQVSGTTYNEQFF
J: TRBJ1-1; V: TRBV27; CDR3: CASSTLTGTEAFF
J: TRBJ2-2; V: TRBV4-1; CDR3: CASSADTNMGTGELFF
J: TRBJ2-1; V: TRBV10-2; CDR3: CASRPTSGKYYNEQFF
J: TRBJ2-7; V: TRBV5-1; CDR3: CASRFGEGQQYEQYF
J: TRBJ1-4; V: TRBV5-1; CDR3: CASSLSGGHEKLFF
J: TRBJ2-5; V: TRBV7-9; CDR3: CASSLFRGTAQETQYF
J: TRBJ2-1; V: TRBV18; CDR3: CASSPPDNNNEQFF
J: TRBJ2-1; V: TRBV7-9; CDR3: CASSRLAGAIYNEQFF
J: TRBJ2-7; V: TRBV7-9; CDR3: CASSSTGTGDYEQYF
J: TRBJ2-7; V: TRBV7-8; CDR3: CASSFRDTYYEQYF
J: TRBJ2-1; V: TRBV5-1; CDR3: CASSMDLYNEQFF
J: TRBJ2-2; V: TRBV9; CDR3: CASSVNGGRELFF
J: TRBJ2-5; V: TRBV18; CDR3: CASSPGPDQETQYF
J: TRBJ1-2; V: TRBV6-5; CDR3: CATSEGYGYTF
J: TRBJ1-5; V: TRBV7-6; CDR3: CASSSSDNQPQHF
J: TRBJ1-1; V: TRBV12-3/TRBV12-4; CDR3: CASSLGGRTEAFF
J: TRBJ2-7; V: TRBV28; CDR3: CASSPRDRGLCEQYF
J: TRBJ2-1; V: TRBV4-1; CDR3: CASSQEYNEQFF
J: TRBJ1-2; V: TRBV15; CDR3: CATSSLVPGAGYGYTF
J: TRBJ2-7; V: TRBV29-1; CDR3: CSVEMGDSVYEQYF
J: TRBJ1-4; V: TRBV9; CDR3: CASSAQGAVGEKLFF
J: TRBJ1-1; V: TRBV28; CDR3: CASSLLIEPGGTEAFF
J: TRBJ2-1; V: TRBV6-4; CDR3: CASSVLAQGLGNEQFF
J: TRBJ2-1; V: TRBV7-9; CDR3: CASSGGREGLSNEQFF
J: TRBJ2-3; V: TRBV28; CDR3: CASSRQGVSTDTQYF
J: TRBJ2-1; V: TRBV5-1; CDR3: CASSLRDSSDQSSYNEQFF
J: TRBJ2-2; V: TRBV10-3; CDR3: CAISPGLAGELGTGELFF
J: TRBJ2-7; V: TRBV18; CDR3: CASSPSGTGLEQYF